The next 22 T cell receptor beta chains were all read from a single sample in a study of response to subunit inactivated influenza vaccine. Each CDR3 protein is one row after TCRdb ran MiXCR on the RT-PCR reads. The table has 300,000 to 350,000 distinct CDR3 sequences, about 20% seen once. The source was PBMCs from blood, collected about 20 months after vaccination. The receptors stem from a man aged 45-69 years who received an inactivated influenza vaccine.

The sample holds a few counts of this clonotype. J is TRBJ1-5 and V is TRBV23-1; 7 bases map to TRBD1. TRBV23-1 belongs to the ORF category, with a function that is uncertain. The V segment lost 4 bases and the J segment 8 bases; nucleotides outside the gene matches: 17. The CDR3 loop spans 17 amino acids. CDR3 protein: CASSPDGQVSSGKPQHF. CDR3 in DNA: TGCGCCAGCAGTCCCGACGGACAGGTCTCCTCAGGAAAGCCCCAGCATTTT.

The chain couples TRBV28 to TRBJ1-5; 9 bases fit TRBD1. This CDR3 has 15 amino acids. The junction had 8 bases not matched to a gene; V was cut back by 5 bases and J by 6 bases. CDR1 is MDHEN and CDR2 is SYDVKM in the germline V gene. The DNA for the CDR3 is TGTGCCAGCAGTGTCTACAGGGGGCGCATTCAGCCCCAGCATTTT. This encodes CASSVYRGRIQPQHF.

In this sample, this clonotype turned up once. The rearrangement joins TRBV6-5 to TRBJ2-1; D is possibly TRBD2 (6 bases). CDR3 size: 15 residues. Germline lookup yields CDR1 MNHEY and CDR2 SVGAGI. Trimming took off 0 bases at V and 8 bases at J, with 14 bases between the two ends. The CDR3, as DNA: TGTGCCAGCAGTTACTCTCCGGGGGAGTACGATGAGCAGTTCTTC. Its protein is CASSYSPGEYDEQFF.

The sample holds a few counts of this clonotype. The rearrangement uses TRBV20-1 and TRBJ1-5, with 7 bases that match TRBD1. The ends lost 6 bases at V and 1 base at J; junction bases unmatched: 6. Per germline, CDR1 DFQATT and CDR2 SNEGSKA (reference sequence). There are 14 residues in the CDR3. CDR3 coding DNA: TGCAGTGCCCTGACAGGGACGAGCAATCAGCCCCAGCATTTT. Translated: CSALTGTSNQPQHF.

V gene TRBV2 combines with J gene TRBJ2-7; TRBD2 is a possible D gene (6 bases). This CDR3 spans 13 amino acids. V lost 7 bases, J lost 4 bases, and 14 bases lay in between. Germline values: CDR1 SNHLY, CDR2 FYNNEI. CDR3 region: CASTYRRDYEQYF. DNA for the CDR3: TGTGCCAGCACGTATCGGAGGGATTACGAGCAGTACTTC.

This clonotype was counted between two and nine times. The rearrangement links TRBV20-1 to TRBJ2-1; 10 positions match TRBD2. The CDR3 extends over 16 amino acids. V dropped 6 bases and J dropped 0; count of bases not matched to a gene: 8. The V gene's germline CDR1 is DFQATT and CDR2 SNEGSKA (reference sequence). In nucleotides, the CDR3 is TGCAGTGCCCGGGTCCTAGCGGGAGCCTCCTACAATGAGCAGTTCTTC. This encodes CSARVLAGASYNEQFF.

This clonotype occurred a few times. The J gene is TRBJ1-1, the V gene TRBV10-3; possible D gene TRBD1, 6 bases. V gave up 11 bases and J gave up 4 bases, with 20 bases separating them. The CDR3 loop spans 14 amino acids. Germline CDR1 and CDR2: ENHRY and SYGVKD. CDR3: CASGVGGAFTEAFF. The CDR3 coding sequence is TGTGCCTCAGGGGTCGGGGGGGCGTTCACTGAAGCTTTCTTT.

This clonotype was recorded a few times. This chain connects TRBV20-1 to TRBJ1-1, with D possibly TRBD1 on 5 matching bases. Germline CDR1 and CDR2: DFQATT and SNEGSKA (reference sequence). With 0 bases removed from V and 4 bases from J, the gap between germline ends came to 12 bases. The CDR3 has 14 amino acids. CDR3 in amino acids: CSARDARGRTEAFF. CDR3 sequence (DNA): TGCAGTGCTAGAGACGCAAGGGGACGCACTGAAGCTTTCTTT.

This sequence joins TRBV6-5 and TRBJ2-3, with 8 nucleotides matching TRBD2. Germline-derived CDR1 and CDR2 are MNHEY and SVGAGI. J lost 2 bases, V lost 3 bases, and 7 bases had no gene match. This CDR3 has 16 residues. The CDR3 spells CASSYLLAGFTDTQYF. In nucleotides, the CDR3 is TGTGCCAGCAGTTATCTCTTAGCGGGGTTCACAGATACGCAGTATTTT.

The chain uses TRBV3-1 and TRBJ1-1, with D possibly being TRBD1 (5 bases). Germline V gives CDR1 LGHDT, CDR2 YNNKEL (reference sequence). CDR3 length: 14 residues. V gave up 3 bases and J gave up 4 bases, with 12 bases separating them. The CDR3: CASSHGATGTEAFF. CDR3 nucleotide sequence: TGTGCCAGCAGCCATGGGGCCACGGGCACTGAAGCTTTCTTT.

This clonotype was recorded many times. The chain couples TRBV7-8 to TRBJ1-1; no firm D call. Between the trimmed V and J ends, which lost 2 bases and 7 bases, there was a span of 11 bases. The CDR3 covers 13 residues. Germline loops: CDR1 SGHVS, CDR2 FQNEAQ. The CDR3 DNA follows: TGTGCCAGCAGCTTACACCTCCGGGGTGAAGCTTTCTTT. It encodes CASSLHLRGEAFF.

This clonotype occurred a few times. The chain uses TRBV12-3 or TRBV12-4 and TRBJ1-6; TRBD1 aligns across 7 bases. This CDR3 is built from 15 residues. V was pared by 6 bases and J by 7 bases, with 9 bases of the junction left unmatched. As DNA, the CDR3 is TGTGCCAGCAGCAAACAGGGGAACCTGAATTCACCCCTCCACTTT. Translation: CASSKQGNLNSPLHF.

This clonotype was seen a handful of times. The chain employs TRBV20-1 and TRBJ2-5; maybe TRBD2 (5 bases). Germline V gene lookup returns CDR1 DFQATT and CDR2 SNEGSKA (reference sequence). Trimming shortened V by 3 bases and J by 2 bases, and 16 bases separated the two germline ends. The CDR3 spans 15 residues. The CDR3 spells CSASDSQRPQETQYF. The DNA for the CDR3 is TGCAGTGCTAGTGACTCACAGCGGCCACAAGAGACCCAGTACTTC.

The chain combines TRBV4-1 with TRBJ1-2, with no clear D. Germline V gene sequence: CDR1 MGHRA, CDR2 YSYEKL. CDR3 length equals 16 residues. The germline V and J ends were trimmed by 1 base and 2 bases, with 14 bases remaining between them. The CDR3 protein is CASSQVSVGQNYGYTF. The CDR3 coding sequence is TGCGCCAGCAGCCAAGTAAGCGTAGGGCAGAACTATGGCTACACCTTC.

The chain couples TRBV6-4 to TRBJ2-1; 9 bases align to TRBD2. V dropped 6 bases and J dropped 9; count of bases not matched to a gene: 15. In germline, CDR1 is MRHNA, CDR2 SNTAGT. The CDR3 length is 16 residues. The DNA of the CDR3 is TGTGCCAGCAGCGACAAGTGGCGGGAGGGCCAAGGTGAGCAGTTCTTC. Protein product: CASSDKWREGQGEQFF.

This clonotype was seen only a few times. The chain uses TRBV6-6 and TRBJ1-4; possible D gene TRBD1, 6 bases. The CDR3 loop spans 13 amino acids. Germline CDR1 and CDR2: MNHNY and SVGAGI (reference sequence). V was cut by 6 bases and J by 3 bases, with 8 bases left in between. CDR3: CASRGAANEKLFF. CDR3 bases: TGTGCCAGCAGGGGGGCAGCTAATGAAAAACTGTTTTTT.

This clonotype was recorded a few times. CDR3 coding DNA: TGTGCCAGCAGCTACGGACAGGGTAGTAACACCGGGGAGCTGTTTTTT. Translated: CASSYGQGSNTGELFF. The chain employs TRBV3-1 and TRBJ2-2, with 8 bases fitting TRBD1. CDR1 is LGHDT, CDR2 YNNKEL, per germline (reference sequence). V lost 5 bases, J lost 2 bases, and 7 bases stayed unmatched. The CDR3 loop spans 16 amino acids.

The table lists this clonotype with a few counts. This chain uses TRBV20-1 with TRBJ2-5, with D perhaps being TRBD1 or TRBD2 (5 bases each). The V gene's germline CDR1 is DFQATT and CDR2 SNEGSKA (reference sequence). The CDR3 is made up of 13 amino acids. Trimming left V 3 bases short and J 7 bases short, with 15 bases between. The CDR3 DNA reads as TGCAGTGCTAGCCGGGACGTGCTGCGGACCCAGTACTTC. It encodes CSASRDVLRTQYF.

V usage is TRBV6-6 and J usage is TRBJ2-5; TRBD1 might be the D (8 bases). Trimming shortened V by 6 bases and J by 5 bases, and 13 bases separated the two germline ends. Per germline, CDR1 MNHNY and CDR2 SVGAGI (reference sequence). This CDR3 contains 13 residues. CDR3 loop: CASRQGGSETQYF. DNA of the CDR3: TGTGCCAGCAGACAGGGGGGGTCGGAGACCCAGTACTTC.

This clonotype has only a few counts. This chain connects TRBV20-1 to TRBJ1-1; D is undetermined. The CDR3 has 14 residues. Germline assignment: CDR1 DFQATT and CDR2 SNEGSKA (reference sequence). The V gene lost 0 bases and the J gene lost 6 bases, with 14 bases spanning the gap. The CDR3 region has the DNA TGCAGTGCTAGAGATCGCATAGGTGGGGCTGAAGCTTTCTTT. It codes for CSARDRIGGAEAFF.

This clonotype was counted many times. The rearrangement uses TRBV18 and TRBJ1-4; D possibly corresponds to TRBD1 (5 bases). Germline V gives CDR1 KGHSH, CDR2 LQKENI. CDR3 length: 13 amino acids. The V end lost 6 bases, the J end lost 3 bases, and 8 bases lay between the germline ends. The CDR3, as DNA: TGTGCCAGCTCCCAGGGATCTAATGAAAAACTGTTTTTT. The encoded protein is CASSQGSNEKLFF.

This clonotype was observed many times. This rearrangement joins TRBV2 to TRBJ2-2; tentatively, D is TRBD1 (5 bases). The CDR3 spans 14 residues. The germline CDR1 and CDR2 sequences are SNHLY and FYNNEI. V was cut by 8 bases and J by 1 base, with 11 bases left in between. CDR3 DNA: TGTGCCAGCCAGGGCAGGGAGAACACCGGGGAGCTGTTTTTT. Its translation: CASQGRENTGELFF.